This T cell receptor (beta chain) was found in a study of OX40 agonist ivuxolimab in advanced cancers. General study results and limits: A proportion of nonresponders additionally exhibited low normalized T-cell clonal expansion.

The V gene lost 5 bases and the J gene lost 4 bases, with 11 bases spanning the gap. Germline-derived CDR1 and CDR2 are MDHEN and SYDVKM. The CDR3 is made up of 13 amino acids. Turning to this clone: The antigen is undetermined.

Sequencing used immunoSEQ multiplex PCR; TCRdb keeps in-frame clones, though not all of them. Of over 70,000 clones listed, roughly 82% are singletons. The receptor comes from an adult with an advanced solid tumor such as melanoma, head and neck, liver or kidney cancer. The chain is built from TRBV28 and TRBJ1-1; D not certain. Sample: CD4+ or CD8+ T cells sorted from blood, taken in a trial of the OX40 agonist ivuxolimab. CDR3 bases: TGTGCCAGCAGTCTCCTAATGGGCACTGAAGCTTTCTTT. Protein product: CASSLLMGTEAFF.